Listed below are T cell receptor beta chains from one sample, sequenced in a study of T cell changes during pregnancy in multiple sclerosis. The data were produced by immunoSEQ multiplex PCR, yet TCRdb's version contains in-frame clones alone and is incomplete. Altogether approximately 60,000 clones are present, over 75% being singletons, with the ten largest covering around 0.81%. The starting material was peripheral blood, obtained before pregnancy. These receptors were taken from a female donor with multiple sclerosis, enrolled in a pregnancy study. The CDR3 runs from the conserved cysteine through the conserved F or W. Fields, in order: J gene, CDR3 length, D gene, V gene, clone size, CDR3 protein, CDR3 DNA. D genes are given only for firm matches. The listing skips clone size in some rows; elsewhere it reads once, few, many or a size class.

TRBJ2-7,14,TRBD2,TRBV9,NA,CASSPSGVAYEQYF,TGTGCCAGCAGCCCAAGCGGGGTCGCCTACGAGCAGTACTTC
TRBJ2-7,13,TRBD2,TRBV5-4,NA,CASSSGGLDEQYF,TGTGCCAGCAGCTCGGGCGGACTAGACGAGCAGTACTTC
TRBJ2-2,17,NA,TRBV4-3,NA,CASSQDGGGAGTGELFF,TGCGCCAGCAGCCAAGATGGCGGGGGCGCCGGCACCGGGGAGCTGTTTTTT
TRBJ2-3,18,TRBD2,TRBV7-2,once,CASSPTSGLAGGTDTQYF,TGTGCCAGCAGCCCAACCTCGGGACTAGCGGGGGGCACAGATACGCAGTATTTT
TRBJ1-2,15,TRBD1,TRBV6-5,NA,CASSAPAQGRYGYTF,TGTGCCAGCAGCGCGCCCGCACAGGGGAGATATGGCTACACCTTC
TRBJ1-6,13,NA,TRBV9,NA,CASSGIGGSPLHF,TGTGCCAGCAGCGGAATAGGAGGTTCACCCCTCCACTTT
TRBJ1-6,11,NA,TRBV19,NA,CASSTGSPLHF,TGTGCCAGTAGTACAGGGTCACCCCTCCACTTT
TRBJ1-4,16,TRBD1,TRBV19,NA,CASRGTGTATNEKLFF,TGTGCCAGTAGAGGGACAGGGACAGCAACTAATGAAAAACTGTTTTTT
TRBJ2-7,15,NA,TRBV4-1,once,CASSQAKGGSYEQYF,TGCGCCAGCAGCCAAGCAAAAGGGGGCTCCTACGAGCAGTACTTC
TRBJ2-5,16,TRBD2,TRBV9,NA,CASSVEAGGPGETQYF,TGTGCCAGCAGCGTAGAAGCGGGGGGGCCTGGTGAGACCCAGTACTTC
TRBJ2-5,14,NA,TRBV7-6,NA,CASSWGGAQETQYF,TGTGCCAGCAGCTGGGGGGGGGCCCAAGAGACCCAGTACTTC
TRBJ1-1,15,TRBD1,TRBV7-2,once,CASSSATGQPTEAFF,TGTGCCAGCAGCTCCGCGACAGGGCAACCCACTGAAGCTTTCTTT
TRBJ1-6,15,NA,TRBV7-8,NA,CASSLRQGPNSPLHF,TGTGCCAGCAGCTTAAGGCAGGGCCCTAATTCACCCCTCCACTTT
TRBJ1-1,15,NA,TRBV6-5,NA,CASSYSSSGFSEAFF,TGTGCCAGCAGTTACTCGAGCTCAGGGTTCTCTGAAGCTTTCTTT
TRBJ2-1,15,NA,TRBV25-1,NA,CASSEYRGAGGEQFF,TGTGCCAGCAGTGAATACAGGGGGGCAGGAGGTGAGCAGTTCTTC
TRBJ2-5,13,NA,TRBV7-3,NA,CASSLDSQETQYF,TGTGCCAGCAGCTTAGACAGCCAAGAGACCCAGTACTTC
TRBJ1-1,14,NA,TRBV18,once,CASSPRSGDTEAFF,TGTGCCAGCTCCCCCAGGTCAGGGGACACTGAAGCTTTCTTT
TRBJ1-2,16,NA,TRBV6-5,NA,CASSYGGGTTNYGYTF,TGTGCCAGCAGTTACGGGGGGGGGACTACTAACTATGGCTACACCTTC
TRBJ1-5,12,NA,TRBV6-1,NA,CASSAGVQPQHF,TGTGCCAGCAGTGCTGGAGTCCAGCCCCAGCATTTT
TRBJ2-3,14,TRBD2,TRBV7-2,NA,CASAPGGSTDTQYF,TGTGCCAGCGCCCCGGGGGGAAGCACAGATACGCAGTATTTT
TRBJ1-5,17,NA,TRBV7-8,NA,CASSSQGISASNQPQHF,TGTGCCAGCAGCTCCCAGGGGATAAGTGCGAGCAATCAGCCCCAGCATTTT
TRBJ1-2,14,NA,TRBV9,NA,CASSPRTGGYGYTF,TGTGCCAGCAGCCCAAGGACGGGGGGATATGGCTACACCTTC
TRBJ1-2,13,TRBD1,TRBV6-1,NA,CASFRGLGYGYTF,TGTGCCAGCTTCAGGGGGCTAGGCTATGGCTACACCTTC
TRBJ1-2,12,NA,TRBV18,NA,CASSPAGDGYTF,TGTGCCAGCTCACCGGCAGGGGATGGCTACACCTTC
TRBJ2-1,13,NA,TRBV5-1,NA,CASRGSTYNEQFF,TGCGCCAGCAGGGGCAGCACCTACAATGAGCAGTTCTTC
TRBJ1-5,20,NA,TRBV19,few,CASSIDHRGLGPVSYQPQHF,TGTGCCAGTAGTATAGATCATCGAGGGTTAGGCCCCGTCTCTTATCAGCCCCAGCATTTT
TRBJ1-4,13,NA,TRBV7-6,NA,CASSPSRGEKLFF,TGTGCCAGCAGCCCGAGCAGGGGAGAAAAACTGTTTTTT
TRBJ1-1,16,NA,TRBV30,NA,CAWSFRGPSLNTEAFF,TGTGCCTGGAGTTTTCGGGGTCCTTCCTTGAACACTGAAGCTTTCTTT
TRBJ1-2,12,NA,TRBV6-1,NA,CASSTGTYGYTF,TGTGCCAGCAGCACAGGTACCTATGGCTACACCTTC
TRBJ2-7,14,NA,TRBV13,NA,CASSLGSPGYEQYF,TGTGCCAGCAGCTTAGGATCACCAGGATACGAGCAGTACTTC
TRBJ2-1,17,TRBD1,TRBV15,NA,CATSRDLRDRLYNEQFF,TGTGCCACCAGCAGAGACCTCCGGGACAGGTTATACAATGAGCAGTTCTTC